The rows below give T cell receptor beta chains drawn from one sample of a study of a mutant IDH1 vaccine in newly diagnosed glioma. Clones were read by immunoSEQ multiplex PCR, and TCRdb kept only the in-frame ones, dropping some. Here the sample spans some 15,000 clones, 80% to 90% being singletons. This sample comprised PBMCs, obtained from a glioma patient treated with radiotherapy, temozolomide or both. The receptor set was obtained from a woman aged 40 to 55 with glioma. Some clones in this sample may be carry-over from other donors' samples. Both conserved end residues are part of each CDR3. A D gene is named only where the DNA matches it firmly. Expanded clones are given a class, and other clones once, few, many or no size at all.

V gene: TRBV6-1; J gene: TRBJ1-4; clone size: few; D gene: TRBD1; CDR3 DNA: TGTGCCAGCATGAACAGGGGGTTGAATGAAAAACTGTTTTTT; CDR3 protein: CASMNRGLNEKLFF
V gene: TRBV25-1; J gene: TRBJ2-7; clone size: .; D gene: .; CDR3 DNA: TGTGCCAGCAGTGAACCCCATGGGGGCACCTACGAGCAGTACTTC; CDR3 protein: CASSEPHGGTYEQYF
V gene: TRBV5-4; J gene: TRBJ1-4; clone size: .; D gene: TRBD1; CDR3 DNA: TGTGCCAGCAGCATTTCCGGGACAGGGGGGACTAATGAAAAACTGTTTTTT; CDR3 protein: CASSISGTGGTNEKLFF
V gene: TRBV10-1; J gene: TRBJ2-1; clone size: few; D gene: TRBD2; CDR3 DNA: TGCGCCAGCAGTGACCCGGGACTAGCGGGGCCCGATGAGCAGTTCTTC; CDR3 protein: CASSDPGLAGPDEQFF
V gene: TRBV7-8; J gene: TRBJ1-5; clone size: .; D gene: .; CDR3 DNA: TGTGCCAGCAGCCCCAGAGCGGGGAGCAATCAGCCCCAGCATTTT; CDR3 protein: CASSPRAGSNQPQHF
V gene: TRBV5-1; J gene: TRBJ1-2; clone size: .; D gene: .; CDR3 DNA: TGCGCCAGCAGCTTTGGGGACGCATCTCAAGGCTACACCTTC; CDR3 protein: CASSFGDASQGYTF
V gene: TRBV11-2; J gene: TRBJ2-3; clone size: .; D gene: .; CDR3 DNA: TGTGCCAGCTCAGCCACAGATACGCAGTATTTT; CDR3 protein: CASSATDTQYF
V gene: TRBV19; J gene: TRBJ1-5; clone size: .; D gene: TRBD1; CDR3 DNA: TGTGCCAGTAGTGAGACAGGGGATCAGCCCCAGCATTTT; CDR3 protein: CASSETGDQPQHF
V gene: TRBV6-1; J gene: TRBJ1-5; clone size: .; D gene: TRBD1; CDR3 DNA: TGTGCCAGCAGCGGGACAGGGCTTCGCCAGCCCCAGCATTTT; CDR3 protein: CASSGTGLRQPQHF
V gene: TRBV5-5; J gene: TRBJ1-1; clone size: .; D gene: .; CDR3 DNA: TGTGCCAGCAGCTTATTAGGGTTGAACACTGAAGCTTTCTTT; CDR3 protein: CASSLLGLNTEAFF
V gene: TRBV7-2; J gene: TRBJ2-7; clone size: .; D gene: .; CDR3 DNA: TGTGCCAGCAGCACCGAGCGGCACTACGAGCAGTACTTC; CDR3 protein: CASSTERHYEQYF
V gene: TRBV19; J gene: TRBJ2-3; clone size: .; D gene: TRBD2; CDR3 DNA: TGTGCCAGTAGTGGGGCGGGGGGACTCACAGATACGCAGTATTTT; CDR3 protein: CASSGAGGLTDTQYF
V gene: TRBV6-1; J gene: TRBJ2-7; clone size: .; D gene: TRBD1; CDR3 DNA: TGTGCCAGCAGTGACAGGGGGCAGAGGGAGCAGTACTTC; CDR3 protein: CASSDRGQREQYF
V gene: TRBV7-2; J gene: TRBJ2-7; clone size: .; D gene: TRBD2; CDR3 DNA: TGTGCCAGCAGCACCCGGACTAGCGGGACCTACGAGCAGTACTTC; CDR3 protein: CASSTRTSGTYEQYF
V gene: TRBV12-5; J gene: TRBJ1-1; clone size: .; D gene: TRBD1; CDR3 DNA: TGTGCTAGTGGTCCCCTGGGACAGCTTCGCGGGGCTTTCTTT; CDR3 protein: CASGPLGQLRGAFF
V gene: TRBV20-1; J gene: TRBJ1-2; clone size: .; D gene: .; CDR3 DNA: TGCAGTGCTAGAGACAGGAATGGCTACACCTTC; CDR3 protein: CSARDRNGYTF
V gene: TRBV28; J gene: TRBJ1-2; clone size: .; D gene: .; CDR3 DNA: TGTGCCAGCAGTCCCAGGACAGACGGCTACACCTTC; CDR3 protein: CASSPRTDGYTF
V gene: TRBV7-9; J gene: TRBJ1-2; clone size: .; D gene: .; CDR3 DNA: TGTGCCAGCAGCCTAGGCCAGGAGGAGTTTAACTATGGCTACACCTTC; CDR3 protein: CASSLGQEEFNYGYTF
V gene: TRBV18; J gene: TRBJ2-3; clone size: .; D gene: TRBD2; CDR3 DNA: TGTGCCAGCTCACCACCGCTGCCGGGACTAGCGGGGGTGACTAGCACAGATACGCAGTATTTT; CDR3 protein: CASSPPLPGLAGVTSTDTQYF
V gene: TRBV7-2; J gene: TRBJ2-5; clone size: .; D gene: TRBD1; CDR3 DNA: TGTGCCAGCAGCGTGACAGGGCCCCAAGAGACCCAGTACTTC; CDR3 protein: CASSVTGPQETQYF
V gene: TRBV15; J gene: TRBJ2-5; clone size: .; D gene: TRBD2; CDR3 DNA: TGTGCCACCAGCCATAAAGACGGGCTAGCGGGAGGAGAGACCCAGTACTTC; CDR3 protein: CATSHKDGLAGGETQYF
V gene: TRBV7-9; J gene: TRBJ1-1; clone size: .; D gene: .; CDR3 DNA: TGTGCCAGCAGCTTACCATCTCCGACAGGAGAAGCTTTCTTT; CDR3 protein: CASSLPSPTGEAFF
V gene: TRBV6-5; J gene: TRBJ2-5; clone size: .; D gene: .; CDR3 DNA: TGTGCCACCCAATTTGGGGGAGTGGAGACCCAGTACTTC; CDR3 protein: CATQFGGVETQYF
V gene: TRBV25-1; J gene: TRBJ2-3; clone size: .; D gene: TRBD2; CDR3 DNA: TGTGCCAGCAGTGATGATAGCGGGGCGGGGACAGATACGCAGTATTTT; CDR3 protein: CASSDDSGAGTDTQYF
V gene: TRBV27; J gene: TRBJ1-1; clone size: once; D gene: .; CDR3 DNA: TGTGCCAGCAGTTTATCGAACAGTGCCGCCTTTGAAGCTTTCTTT; CDR3 protein: CASSLSNSAAFEAFF
V gene: TRBV28; J gene: TRBJ1-2; clone size: .; D gene: TRBD1; CDR3 DNA: TGTGCCAGCAGTGGGAACAGGGGTGGCTACACCTTC; CDR3 protein: CASSGNRGGYTF
V gene: TRBV27; J gene: TRBJ1-2; clone size: .; D gene: .; CDR3 DNA: TGTGCCAGCAGGCCCACGCCCACTACTACGGTAGGGAGCTACACCTTC; CDR3 protein: CASRPTPTTTVGSYTF
V gene: TRBV29-1; J gene: TRBJ1-2; clone size: .; D gene: TRBD1; CDR3 DNA: TGCAGCGTGGACAGGGGTAACTATGGCTACACCTTC; CDR3 protein: CSVDRGNYGYTF
V gene: TRBV27; J gene: TRBJ2-6; clone size: .; D gene: .; CDR3 DNA: TGTGCCAGTGGGACGGATAGCTCTGGGGCCAACGTCCTGACTTTC; CDR3 protein: CASGTDSSGANVLTF
V gene: TRBV7-9; J gene: TRBJ2-7; clone size: once; D gene: .; CDR3 DNA: TGTGCCAGCAGCTTCCCCGGGGTAGTCTCCGAGCAGTACTTC; CDR3 protein: CASSFPGVVSEQYF
V gene: TRBV30; J gene: TRBJ1-1; clone size: .; D gene: .; CDR3 DNA: TGTGCCTGGAGTCCGTTTGGGGCCACTGAAGCTTTCTTT; CDR3 protein: CAWSPFGATEAFF
V gene: TRBV5-1; J gene: TRBJ1-1; clone size: .; D gene: TRBD1; CDR3 DNA: TGCGCCAGCAGCTTCGGACAGGGTTCCCTCCTCGCTGAAGCTTTCTTT; CDR3 protein: CASSFGQGSLLAEAFF
V gene: TRBV4-2; J gene: TRBJ2-1; clone size: .; D gene: .; CDR3 DNA: TGTGCCAGCAGCCAAGATCTAGGATTTCCAGAGCAGTTCTTC; CDR3 protein: CASSQDLGFPEQFF
V gene: TRBV21-1; J gene: TRBJ2-3; clone size: .; D gene: .; CDR3 DNA: TGTGCCAGCAGCAAAGTTGAAGGCACAGATACGCAGTATTTT; CDR3 protein: CASSKVEGTDTQYF
V gene: TRBV6-1; J gene: TRBJ2-7; clone size: .; D gene: TRBD1; CDR3 DNA: TGTGCCAGCAAGAAGGCCGGGACAGGGGGAGGCGAGCAGTACTTC; CDR3 protein: CASKKAGTGGGEQYF
V gene: TRBV4-1; J gene: TRBJ2-1; clone size: .; D gene: .; CDR3 DNA: TGCGCCAGCAGCCAAGCGGGGCGGGTCTCCTACAATGAGCAGTTCTTC; CDR3 protein: CASSQAGRVSYNEQFF
V gene: TRBV25-1; J gene: TRBJ2-2; clone size: .; D gene: .; CDR3 DNA: TGTGCCAGCAGTGAATCCGGGTACACCGGGGAGCTGTTTTTT; CDR3 protein: CASSESGYTGELFF
V gene: TRBV7-9; J gene: TRBJ2-1; clone size: few; D gene: TRBD2; CDR3 DNA: TGTGCCAGCAGCCCCCCGGGGGGACTAGCGGAATTCGAGCAGTTCTTC; CDR3 protein: CASSPPGGLAEFEQFF
V gene: TRBV6-1; J gene: TRBJ1-2; clone size: .; D gene: .; CDR3 DNA: TGTGCCAGCAGTGAAGTAAACTCGGCGGGCGATGGCTACACCTTC; CDR3 protein: CASSEVNSAGDGYTF